These 24 T cell receptor beta chains share one sample of origin, sequenced in a study of technical replicates of blood from a few donors. The table came from immunoSEQ multiplex PCR; TCRdb's copy has only in-frame clones and leaves some out. The sample shows more than 80,000 clones, just over 95% of them seen only once. The specimen was T cells isolated from PBMCs. Source of these receptors: a human donor in good health.

The chain combines TRBV7-3 with TRBJ1-1; D is unresolved. The ends were cut back, 3 bases at V and 1 base at J, with 9 bases in the middle. CDR3 length equals 14 residues. CDR1 is SGHTA, CDR2 FQGTGA, per germline. The CDR3 reads CASSFNLANTEAFF. CDR3 sequence (DNA): TGTGCCAGCAGCTTTAACCTGGCGAACACTGAAGCTTTCTTT.

The V call is TRBV2, the J call TRBJ1-2; a weak D match, TRBD1 (6 bases). The CDR3 runs to 15 residues. V lost 0 bases and J lost 2, with 10 bases in between. In germline, CDR1 is SNHLY, CDR2 FYNNEI. CDR3 sequence reads: CASSEAFRGNYGYTF. The CDR3 nucleotides read TGTGCCAGCAGTGAAGCTTTTAGGGGGAACTATGGCTACACCTTC.

The rearrangement uses TRBV29-1 and TRBJ2-1, with 7 bases that match TRBD1. V lost 8 bases and J lost 7; bases outside the gene matches: 8. The length of the CDR3 is 12 residues. Germline CDR1 reads SQVTM; CDR2 reads ANQGSEA. Written as DNA, the CDR3 is TGCAGCTTCAGGACAGGTATAAATGAGCAGTTCTTC. Translation: CSFRTGINEQFF.

V usage is TRBV19 and J usage is TRBJ1-1; D not resolved. The CDR3 extends over 11 amino acids. The V gene lost 2 bases and the J gene lost 10 bases, with 8 bases spanning the gap. The germline CDR1 and CDR2 sequences are LNHDA and SQIVND (reference sequence). The CDR3 DNA reads as TGTGCCAGTAGTATAAGTCGAGGAGCTTTCTTT. It translates to CASSISRGAFF.

The chain recombines TRBV6-5 with TRBJ2-7; 10 bases agree with TRBD2. The CDR3 is made up of 15 amino acids. CDR1 and CDR2 from the germline V gene are MNHEY and SVGAGI. After removal of 6 bases from V and 2 bases from J, the junction contained 7 bases not matched to a gene. The CDR3: CASSTLAGVPYEQYF. CDR3 nucleotide sequence: TGTGCCAGCAGCACCCTAGCGGGAGTCCCCTACGAGCAGTACTTC.

This chain uses TRBV28 with TRBJ2-6; no definite D call. V dropped 6 bases and J dropped 0 bases, with 9 bases sitting between them. The CDR3 is made up of 15 amino acids. Looked up from germline, CDR1 is MDHEN and CDR2 is SYDVKM. CDR3 in amino acids: CASSPFSSGANVLTF. CDR3 in DNA: TGTGCCAGCAGCCCTTTTTCCTCTGGGGCCAACGTCCTGACTTTC.

The sample holds one count of this clone. The gene calls are TRBV5-6 and TRBJ2-2, with D perhaps matching TRBD2 (5 bases). Between the trimmed V and J ends, which lost 4 bases and 4 bases, there was a span of 11 bases. Germline V gives CDR1 SGHDT, CDR2 YYEEEE. This CDR3 spans 14 amino acids. The CDR3 spells CASSMTGVTGELFF. CDR3 coding DNA: TGTGCCAGCAGCATGACCGGGGTCACCGGGGAGCTGTTTTTT.

This chain connects TRBV11-2 to TRBJ1-2; weak D call: TRBD1 (5 bases). The germline gives CDR1 SGHAT, CDR2 FQNNGV. CDR3 length: 14 amino acids. V lost 1 base to trimming and J lost 4 bases, with 10 bases between them. The CDR3 spells CASSLGQGIYGYTF. The CDR3 region has the DNA TGTGCCAGCAGCTTAGGCCAGGGAATCTATGGCTACACCTTC.

This chain connects TRBV11-2 to TRBJ2-1; 7 bases are shared with TRBD2. With 0 bases clipped from V and 7 bases from J, the junction kept 0 bases outside the gene matches. The CDR3 is made up of 13 amino acids. The V gene's germline CDR1 is SGHAT and CDR2 FQNNGV. CDR3 DNA sequence: TGTGCCAGCAGCTTAGAACTAGCGAATGAGCAGTTCTTC. Encoded protein: CASSLELANEQFF. Combining the CDR3 with reference TRBV11-2 and TRBJ2-1 gives the whole variable domain EAGVAQSPRYKIIEKRQSVAFWCNPISGHATLYWYQQILGQGPKLLIQFQNNGVVDDSQLPKDRFSAERLKGVDSTLKIQPAKLEDSAVYLCASSLELANEQFFGPGTRLTVL.

This clone was counted once. V is TRBV5-6 and J is TRBJ2-1; 9 nucleotides match TRBD2. This CDR3 spans 15 amino acids. V lost 4 bases to trimming and J lost 2 bases; unmatched junction nucleotides: 4. CDR1 is SGHDT, CDR2 YYEEEE, per germline. The CDR3 nucleotides read TGTGCCAGCAGCCCGACTAGCGGCACCTACAATGAGCAGTTCTTC. Encoded protein: CASSPTSGTYNEQFF. Filled out from reference TRBV5-6 and TRBJ2-1, the complete variable domain reads DAGVTQSPTHLIKTRGQQVTLRCSPKSGHDTVSWYQQALGQGPQFIFQYYEEEERQRGNFPDRFSGHQFPNYSSELNVNALLLGDSALYLCASSPTSGTYNEQFFGPGTRLTVL.

This chain uses TRBV27 with TRBJ2-7, with 9 bases fitting TRBD2. V dropped 6 bases and J dropped 2; count of bases not matched to a gene: 5. Germline V CDR1 and CDR2: MNHEY, SMNVEV (reference sequence). The CDR3 is made up of 14 amino acids. CDR3 bases: TGTGCCAGCAGGGCGGGGGGGCTAGCCTACGAGCAGTACTTC. It encodes CASRAGGLAYEQYF.

CDR3 sequence: CASSSSTPDTQYF. The DNA for the CDR3 is TGTGCCAGCAGCTCATCGACACCAGATACGCAGTATTTT. This chain joins TRBV11-3 and TRBJ2-3, with D unclear. Germline V gene lookup returns CDR1 SGHNT and CDR2 YENEEA. Trimming took off 4 bases at V and 4 bases at J, with 9 bases between the two ends. There are 13 residues in the CDR3.

The CDR3 DNA follows: TGTGCCAGCAGTTTATTTGCTGGGGCAGGGCCTTTGGACGAGCAGTACTTC. Translated, it gives CASSLFAGAGPLDEQYF. V usage is TRBV28 and J usage is TRBJ2-7; a weak D match, TRBD1 (5 bases). Germline CDR1 and CDR2: MDHEN and SYDVKM. The length of the CDR3 is 17 residues. V was trimmed by 1 base and J by 5 bases, leaving 21 bases between them.

The rearrangement links TRBV7-2 to TRBJ2-5; 12 bases match TRBD2. In germline, CDR1 is SGHTA, CDR2 FQGNSA. The CDR3 spans 17 residues. The V gene end was trimmed by 0 bases and the J gene end by 1 base; junction bases not matched to a gene: 3. The CDR3 loop is CASSLARGLAGQETQYF. The CDR3 DNA sequence: TGTGCCAGCAGCTTAGCGCGGGGACTAGCGGGCCAAGAGACCCAGTACTTC.

The CDR3 bases are TGTGCCTGGAGTGTACCGGGGGCAATAGCGGGAGGTCACGGGGAGCTGTTTTTT. It specifies CAWSVPGAIAGGHGELFF. The J gene is TRBJ2-2, the V gene TRBV30; 10 nucleotides line up with TRBD2. Per germline, CDR1 GTSNPN and CDR2 SVGIG (reference sequence). The CDR3 loop spans 18 amino acids. V lost 0 bases and J lost 7; bases outside the gene matches: 14.

This clone has only one observation. The chain links TRBV28 to TRBJ1-2; 7 bases align to TRBD1. Germline loops: CDR1 MDHEN, CDR2 SYDVKM. V dropped 6 bases and J dropped 4; count of bases not matched to a gene: 8. This CDR3 comprises 14 residues. The CDR3 DNA is TGTGCCAGCAGGACCAGGGGGTTTCCCTATGGCTACACCTTC. It is translated as CASRTRGFPYGYTF.

This chain links TRBV18 with TRBJ2-4; possibly TRBD1 for D (5 bases). The CDR3 extends over 16 amino acids. V was clipped by 2 bases and J by 0 bases, with 11 bases between them. The V gene's germline CDR1 is KGHSH and CDR2 LQKENI. CDR3 DNA sequence: TGTGCCAGCTCACCAGGGCTTCAGGGAGCCAAAAACATTCAGTACTTC. This sequence encodes CASSPGLQGAKNIQYF.

The gene calls are TRBV15 and TRBJ2-7; the D gene is possibly TRBD1 (6 bases). Per germline, CDR1 LNHNV and CDR2 YYDKDF (reference sequence). The CDR3 contains 16 residues. Trimming took 1 base from V and 3 from J, leaving 16 bases between them. The CDR3 DNA follows: TGTGCCACCAGCAGAGGTGCCGAGGGGGAGTTCTACGAGCAGTACTTC. Encoded protein: CATSRGAEGEFYEQYF.

The V and J genes are TRBV6-1 and TRBJ2-5, with 7 bases identical to TRBD2. Germline values: CDR1 MNHNS, CDR2 SASEGT. V trimming: 1 base; J trimming: 4 bases; junction bases outside the gene matches: 3. The CDR3 totals 14 residues. CDR3 amino acids: CASSEGIAGETQYF. As DNA, the CDR3 is TGTGCCAGCAGTGAAGGTATAGCGGGAGAGACCCAGTACTTC.

The chain is built from TRBV7-3 and TRBJ2-1; 8 nucleotides match TRBD2. The germline CDR1 and CDR2 sequences are SGHTA and FQGTGA. Trimming took 5 bases from V and 0 from J; bases not matched to a gene: 3. The CDR3 has 15 residues. CDR3 region: CASSRSGSSYNEQFF. In DNA form, the CDR3 reads TGTGCCAGCAGCCGCAGCGGGAGCTCCTACAATGAGCAGTTCTTC.

The chain has TRBV2 and TRBJ2-5, with unresolved D. Germline CDR1 SNHLY, CDR2 FYNNEI. The CDR3 is made up of 11 amino acids. The germline V and J ends were trimmed by 6 bases and 4 bases, with 6 bases remaining between them. CDR3 region: CASRALETQYF. In DNA, the CDR3 is TGTGCCAGCAGAGCGTTAGAGACCCAGTACTTC.

The CDR3 spells CASSPGSGVEAFF. The CDR3 DNA reads TGTGCCAGCAGCCCCGGGTCGGGGGTGGAAGCTTTCTTT. This chain joins TRBV11-2 and TRBJ1-1; the D gene is possibly TRBD1 (5 bases). The germline V gene has CDR1 SGHAT and CDR2 FQNNGV. This CDR3 has 13 amino acids. V was clipped by 5 bases and J by 8 bases, with 15 bases between them.

The J gene is TRBJ2-1, the V gene TRBV5-1; TRBD2 matches 12 bases. Trimming at V came to 4 bases and at J to 0 bases, leaving 5 bases not matched to a gene. The CDR3 is 17 residues long. Germline values: CDR1 SGHRS, CDR2 YFSETQ. As DNA, the CDR3 is TGCGCCAGCAGCCGGGGACTAGCGGGCAGCTCCTACAATGAGCAGTTCTTC. Protein sequence: CASSRGLAGSSYNEQFF.

The chain uses TRBV7-9 and TRBJ1-2; 10 nucleotides match TRBD1. V gave up 6 bases and J gave up 2 bases; unmatched junction bases: 9. This CDR3 spans 16 amino acids. The V gene's germline CDR1 is SEHNR and CDR2 FQNEAQ (reference sequence). The CDR3 DNA follows: TGTGCCAGCAGTTCGATCGGGACAGGGGACAACTATGGCTACACCTTC. It codes for CASSSIGTGDNYGYTF.